These T cell receptor beta chains were read from a single sample in a study of OX40 agonist ivuxolimab in advanced cancers. Assay: immunoSEQ multiplex PCR; the TCRdb copy retains only in-frame clones and omits some. Here the sample spans more than 65,000 clones, roughly 81% being singletons. The specimen was CD4+ or CD8+ T cells sorted from blood, collected in a trial of the OX40 agonist ivuxolimab. The receptors here all came from an adult with an advanced solid tumor such as melanoma, head and neck, liver or kidney cancer. The CDR3 runs from the conserved cysteine through the conserved F or W. The D gene is left open where the match is weak. Only some rows state a clone size, as once, few, many or a class for expanded clones.

abundance	j_gene	d_gene	v_gene	CDR3aa	CDR3nt
-	TRBJ1-1	TRBD1	TRBV6-5	CASSLRTGNTEAFF	TGTGCCAGCAGTCTAAGGACAGGGAACACTGAAGCTTTCTTT
few	TRBJ1-4	-	TRBV29-1	CSVRQADEKLFF	TGCAGCGTTCGACAGGCTGATGAAAAACTGTTTTTT
-	TRBJ1-2	TRBD1	TRBV7-9	CASSISQDRGKGYTF	TGTGCCAGCAGCATTTCCCAGGACAGGGGGAAAGGCTACACCTTC
-	TRBJ2-1	-	TRBV5-8	CASSLRSYNEQFF	TGTGCCAGCAGCTTACGGTCATACAATGAGCAGTTCTTC
-	TRBJ2-1	-	TRBV5-8	CASSLPIRHNEQFF	TGTGCCAGCAGCTTGCCTATCAGGCACAATGAGCAGTTCTTC
-	TRBJ2-7	-	TRBV9	CASSVTASSYEQYF	TGTGCCAGCAGCGTGACTGCTTCCTCCTACGAGCAGTACTTC
-	TRBJ1-2	-	TRBV2	CASSAGGVKSYGYTF	TGTGCCAGCAGTGCGGGGGGAGTTAAGAGCTATGGCTACACCTTC
-	TRBJ2-1	-	TRBV5-1	CASRAILRSSYNEQFF	TGCGCCAGCCGAGCCATATTGAGAAGCTCCTACAATGAGCAGTTCTTC
-	TRBJ2-7	TRBD1	TRBV19	CASSFSDRGYEQYF	TGTGCCAGTAGTTTCTCGGACAGGGGGTACGAGCAGTACTTC
-	TRBJ1-1	-	TRBV6-6	CASSYTEGGTEAFF	TGTGCCAGCAGTTACACTGAGGGGGGCACTGAAGCTTTCTTT
-	TRBJ2-5	TRBD2	TRBV4-2	CASSQDREGQETQYF	TGTGCCAGCAGCCAAGATCGGGAGGGCCAAGAGACCCAGTACTTC
-	TRBJ1-2	TRBD1	TRBV4-1	CASSQSFDRVYGYTF	TGCGCCAGCAGCCAATCTTTCGACAGGGTTTATGGCTACACCTTC
-	TRBJ2-1	TRBD2	TRBV14	CATQVLAGGAYNEQFF	TGTGCCACCCAAGTCCTAGCGGGGGGGGCATACAATGAGCAGTTCTTC
-	TRBJ2-2	-	TRBV5-6	CASSNQDHPPGELFF	TGTGCCAGCAGCAATCAGGACCACCCGCCCGGGGAGCTGTTTTTT
-	TRBJ1-2	-	TRBV5-5	CASTRALRDDYGYTF	TGTGCCAGCACACGGGCCCTCAGGGACGACTATGGCTACACCTTC
-	TRBJ2-1	-	TRBV2	CASTLEVGEQFF	TGTGCCAGCACCTTGGAAGTCGGGGAGCAGTTCTTC
once	TRBJ1-2	-	TRBV7-9	CASSLWGNGYTF	TGTGCCAGCAGCCTTTGGGGAAATGGCTACACCTTC
-	TRBJ2-7	TRBD2	TRBV14	CASSQSGGMSWEQYF	TGTGCCAGCAGCCAAAGCGGGGGAATGAGTTGGGAGCAGTACTTC